The 10 T cell receptor beta chains listed next were all sequenced from one sample in a study of blood T cell repertoires in COVID-19. Measured with immunoSEQ multiplex PCR; TCRdb has only the in-frame clones, and not every one. The profile shows approximately 360,000 clones, around 87% of them singletons. Sequenced: PBMCs or T cells enriched from blood (not recorded which). The receptors were gathered from a man in his forties in a cohort exposed to, infected with or recovered from COVID-19 (not recorded which).

The chain recombines TRBV2 with TRBJ2-4, with D perhaps TRBD2 (6 bases). There are 13 residues in the CDR3. With 6 bases removed from V and 3 bases from J, the gap between germline ends came to 9 bases. Looked up from germline, CDR1 is SNHLY and CDR2 is FYNNEI. The DNA for the CDR3 is TGTGCCAGCAGAGTGGGAGGCAAAAACATTCAGTACTTC. This encodes CASRVGGKNIQYF. The entire variable domain, with the rest obtained from reference TRBV2 and TRBJ2-4, is as follows: EPEVTQTPSHQVTQMGQEVILRCVPISNHLYFYWYRQILGQKVEFLVSFYNNEISEKSEIFDDQFSVERPDGSNFTLKIRSTKLEDSAMYFCASRVGGKNIQYFGAGTRLSVL.

The chain has TRBV30 and TRBJ2-1, with a weak D call TRBD2 (6 bases). The V end was cut by 2 bases, the J end by 3 bases, with 8 bases between. The CDR3 has 13 amino acids. The V gene's germline CDR1 is GTSNPN and CDR2 SVGIG (reference sequence). As DNA, the CDR3 is TGTGCCTGGAGTTCTAGCGACTACAATGAGCAGTTCTTC. It is translated as CAWSSSDYNEQFF.

With respect to this clone: Other DNA sequences within the sample encode an identical CDR3. The rearrangement uses TRBV5-1 and TRBJ2-1; D gene unclear. Per the germline V gene, CDR1 is SGHRS and CDR2 is YFSETQ. V dropped 1 base and J dropped 0 bases, with 5 bases sitting between them. CDR3 size: 14 residues. The CDR3 sequence is CASSLSSSYNEQFF. In nucleotides, the CDR3 is TGCGCCAGCAGCTTGAGTAGCTCCTACAATGAGCAGTTCTTC.

The table lists this clone with a count of one. The V gene is TRBV5-1, the J gene TRBJ1-1; D is undetermined. CDR3 size: 13 residues. Germline V gene data show CDR1 as SGHRS and CDR2 as YFSETQ. The V end lost 0 bases, the J end lost 0 bases, and 3 bases lay between the germline ends. CDR3 coding DNA: TGCGCCAGCAGCTTGGCCTTGAACACTGAAGCTTTCTTT. The encoded protein is CASSLALNTEAFF.

This chain joins TRBV11-1 and TRBJ2-5; D is perhaps TRBD2 (6 bases). The germline V gene encodes CDR1 SGHAT and CDR2 FQDESV (reference sequence). The ends were cut back, 6 bases at V and 5 bases at J, with 19 bases in the middle. The length of the CDR3 is 15 residues. The CDR3 DNA is TGTGCCAGCAGTTCAGGCGGGGTCCCCCGGGAGACCCAGTACTTC. Translation gives CASSSGGVPRETQYF.

Concerning this clone: At one boundary the junction diverges from the germline segment, which might be a read error. The V and J genes are TRBV20-1 and TRBJ1-4; a possible D gene is TRBD1 (5 bases). Germline CDR1 is DFQATT and CDR2 is SNEGSKA (reference sequence). CDR3 length: 11 residues. CDR3 bases: TGCAGTGCTAGAGAAGGAATCTTGGACATTTTT. Protein: CSAREGILDIF.

CDR3 coding DNA: TGTGCCAGCAGCCACAGAGGGACTAGCACTTCCTCCTACGAGCAGTACTTC. This sequence encodes CASSHRGTSTSSYEQYF. The chain employs TRBV3-1 (or the pseudogene TRBV3-2) and TRBJ2-7; 9 bases match TRBD2. Trimming removed 3 bases from V and 0 bases from J; junction bases left unmatched: 9. The CDR3 sequence is 17 residues long. Germline-derived CDR1 and CDR2 are LGHDT and YNNKEL (reference sequence).

The gene calls are TRBV7-2 and TRBJ2-7, with 14 bases identical to TRBD2. Trimming removed 5 bases from V and 5 bases from J; junction bases left unmatched: 17. Germline V gene sequence: CDR1 SGHTA, CDR2 FQGNSA. The length of the CDR3 is 19 residues. CDR3 protein: CASSLQRLAGGRLIHEQYF. The CDR3 DNA follows: TGTGCCAGCAGCCTCCAGAGACTAGCGGGAGGGAGGCTAATCCACGAGCAGTACTTC. The entire variable domain, with the rest obtained from reference TRBV7-2 and TRBJ2-7, is as follows: GAGVSQSPSNKVTEKGKDVELRCDPISGHTALYWYRQSLGQGLEFLIYFQGNSAPDKSGLPSDRFSAERTGGSVSTLTIQRTQQEDSAVYLCASSLQRLAGGRLIHEQYFGPGTRLTVT.

Notes on this clone: Relative to the germline gene, one junction end is altered; a read error may explain this. This chain connects TRBV5-1 to TRBJ2-5; 9 bases map to TRBD1. This CDR3 contains 15 residues. Germline V gives CDR1 SGHRS, CDR2 YFSETQ. The CDR3 sequence is CASRLAGTGSGTQYF. CDR3 nucleotides: TGCGCCAGCAGATTGGCAGGGACAGGGAGTGGGACCCAGTACTTC.

The rearrangement uses TRBV7-9 and TRBJ2-1, with TRBD2 matching over 14 bases. Losses at the gene ends were 5 bases for V and 9 bases for J; bases not matched to a gene: 9. The germline V gene has CDR1 SEHNR and CDR2 FQNEAQ (reference sequence). The CDR3 is made up of 16 amino acids. The CDR3 DNA reads as TGTGCCAGCAGCGGGGCGACTAGCGGGAGGGCCACTGAGCAGTTCTTC. It is translated as CASSGATSGRATEQFF.